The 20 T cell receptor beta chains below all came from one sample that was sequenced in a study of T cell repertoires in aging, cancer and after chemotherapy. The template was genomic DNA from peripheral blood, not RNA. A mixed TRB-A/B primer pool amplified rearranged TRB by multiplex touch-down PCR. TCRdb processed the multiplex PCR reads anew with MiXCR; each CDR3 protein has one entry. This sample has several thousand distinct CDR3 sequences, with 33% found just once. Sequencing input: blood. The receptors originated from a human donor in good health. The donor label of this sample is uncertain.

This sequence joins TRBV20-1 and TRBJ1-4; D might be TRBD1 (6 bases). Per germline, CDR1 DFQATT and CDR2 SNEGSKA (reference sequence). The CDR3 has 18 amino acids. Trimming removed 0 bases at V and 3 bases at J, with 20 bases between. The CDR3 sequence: CSARDLELRGEANEKLFF. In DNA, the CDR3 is TGCAGTGCTAGAGATTTGGAACTCAGGGGCGAGGCTAATGAAAAACTGTTTTTT.

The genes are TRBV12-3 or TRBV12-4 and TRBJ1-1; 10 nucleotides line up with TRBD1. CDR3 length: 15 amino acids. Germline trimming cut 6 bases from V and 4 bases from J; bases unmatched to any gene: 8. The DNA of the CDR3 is TGTGCCAGCAGGCTAAGACAGGGGGCGCGCACTGAAGCTTTCTTT. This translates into CASRLRQGARTEAFF.

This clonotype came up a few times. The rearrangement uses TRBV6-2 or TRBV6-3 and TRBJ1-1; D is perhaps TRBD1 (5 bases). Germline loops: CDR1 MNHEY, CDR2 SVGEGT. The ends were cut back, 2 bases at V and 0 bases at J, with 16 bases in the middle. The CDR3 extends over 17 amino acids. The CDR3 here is CASSYRTGGSLNTEAFF. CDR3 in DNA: TGTGCCAGCAGTTACCGCACCGGGGGATCCCTGAACACTGAAGCTTTCTTT.

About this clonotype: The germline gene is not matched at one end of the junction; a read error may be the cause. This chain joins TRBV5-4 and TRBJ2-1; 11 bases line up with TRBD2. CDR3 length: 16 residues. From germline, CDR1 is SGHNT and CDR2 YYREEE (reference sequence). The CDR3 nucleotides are TGCGCCAGCAGCCTAAAACTAGCGGGGGCCTACAATGAGCAGTTCTTC. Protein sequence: CASSLKLAGAYNEQFF.

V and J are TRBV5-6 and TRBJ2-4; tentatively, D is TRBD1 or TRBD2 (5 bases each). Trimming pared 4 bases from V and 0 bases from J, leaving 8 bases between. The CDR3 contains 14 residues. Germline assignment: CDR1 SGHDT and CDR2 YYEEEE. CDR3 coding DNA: TGTGCCAGCAGCGAGGGGCTAGCCAAAAACATTCAGTACTTC. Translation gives CASSEGLAKNIQYF.

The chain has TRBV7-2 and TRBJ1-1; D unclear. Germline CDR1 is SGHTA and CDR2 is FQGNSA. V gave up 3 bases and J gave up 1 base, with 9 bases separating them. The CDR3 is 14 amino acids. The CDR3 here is CASSFRTANTEAFF. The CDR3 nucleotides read TGTGCCAGCAGCTTCCGGACGGCGAACACTGAAGCTTTCTTT.

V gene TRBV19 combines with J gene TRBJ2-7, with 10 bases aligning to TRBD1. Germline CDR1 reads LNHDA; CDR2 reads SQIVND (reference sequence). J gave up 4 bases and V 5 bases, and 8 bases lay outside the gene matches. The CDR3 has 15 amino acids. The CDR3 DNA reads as TGTGCCAGTAGTTTACGGGACAGGGGTAGTTACGAGCAGTACTTC. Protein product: CASSLRDRGSYEQYF.

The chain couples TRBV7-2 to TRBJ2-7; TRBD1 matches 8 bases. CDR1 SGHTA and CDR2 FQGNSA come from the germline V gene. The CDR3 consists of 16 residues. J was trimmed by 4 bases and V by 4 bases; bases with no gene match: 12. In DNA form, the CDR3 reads TGTGCCAGCAGCTCCCGCGGACAGGGATGGAGTTACGAGCAGTACTTC. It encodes CASSSRGQGWSYEQYF.

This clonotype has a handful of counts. The CDR3 here is CATTWTGEVSYEQYF. CDR3 sequence (DNA): TGTGCCACAACCTGGACAGGGGAGGTCTCCTACGAGCAGTACTTC. The chain combines TRBV6-8 with TRBJ2-7; 9 nucleotides line up with TRBD1. V dropped 10 bases and J dropped 0; count of bases not matched to a gene: 10. This CDR3 has 15 residues. Germline values: CDR1 MNHGY, CDR2 SAAAGT.

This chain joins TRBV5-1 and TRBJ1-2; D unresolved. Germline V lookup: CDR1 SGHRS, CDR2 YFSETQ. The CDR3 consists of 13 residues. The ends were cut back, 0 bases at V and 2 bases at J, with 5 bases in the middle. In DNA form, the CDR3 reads TGCGCCAGCAGCTTGGCACCAAACTATGGCTACACCTTC. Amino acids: CASSLAPNYGYTF. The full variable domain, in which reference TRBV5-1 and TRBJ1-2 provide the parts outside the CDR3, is KAGVTQTPRYLIKTRGQQVTLSCSPISGHRSVSWYQQTPGQGLQFLFEYFSETQRNKGNFPGRFSGRQFSNSRSEMNVSTLELGDSALYLCASSLAPNYGYTFGSGTRLTVV.

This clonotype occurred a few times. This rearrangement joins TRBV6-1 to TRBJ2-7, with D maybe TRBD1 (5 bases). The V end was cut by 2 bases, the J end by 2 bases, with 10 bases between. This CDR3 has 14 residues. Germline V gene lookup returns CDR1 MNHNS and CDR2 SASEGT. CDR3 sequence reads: CASSEFRAAYEQYF. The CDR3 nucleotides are TGTGCCAGCAGTGAATTCAGGGCAGCCTACGAGCAGTACTTC.

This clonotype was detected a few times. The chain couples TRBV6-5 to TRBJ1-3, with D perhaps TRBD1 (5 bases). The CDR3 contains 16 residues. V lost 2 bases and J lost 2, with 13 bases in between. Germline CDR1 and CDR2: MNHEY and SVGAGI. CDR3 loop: CASSYGGLATGNTIYF. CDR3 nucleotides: TGTGCCAGCAGTTACGGGGGACTCGCCACTGGAAACACCATATATTTT.

CDR3 protein: CASRTRSQRGVDEQFF. The CDR3 DNA reads as TGTGCCAGCAGAACGAGGTCCCAGCGGGGGGTCGATGAGCAGTTCTTC. The chain uses TRBV6-2 or TRBV6-3 and TRBJ2-1; 9 bases are shared with TRBD2. Trimming cost V 6 bases and J 8 bases; bases outside gene matches: 14. CDR3 size: 16 residues. CDR1 MNHEY and CDR2 SVGEGT come from the germline V gene.

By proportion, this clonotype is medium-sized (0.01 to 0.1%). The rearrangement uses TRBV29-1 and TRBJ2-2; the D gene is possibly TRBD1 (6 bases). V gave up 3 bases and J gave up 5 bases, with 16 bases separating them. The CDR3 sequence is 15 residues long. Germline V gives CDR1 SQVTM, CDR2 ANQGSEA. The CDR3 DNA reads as TGCAGCGTTGAGGTCGCCAGGGGAGAAACCGGGGAGCTGTTTTTT. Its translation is CSVEVARGETGELFF.

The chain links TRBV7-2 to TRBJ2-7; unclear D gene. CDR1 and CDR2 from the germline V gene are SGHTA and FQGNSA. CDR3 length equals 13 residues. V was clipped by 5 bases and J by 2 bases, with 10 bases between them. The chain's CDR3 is CASSVPDPYEQYF. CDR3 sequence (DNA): TGTGCCAGCAGCGTCCCGGACCCCTACGAGCAGTACTTC.

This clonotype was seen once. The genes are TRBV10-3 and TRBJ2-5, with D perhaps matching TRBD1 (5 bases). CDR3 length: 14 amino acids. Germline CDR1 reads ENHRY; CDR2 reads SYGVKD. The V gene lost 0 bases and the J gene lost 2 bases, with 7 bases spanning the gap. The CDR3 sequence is CAISESGQQETQYF. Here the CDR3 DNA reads TGTGCCATCAGTGAGTCGGGGCAGCAAGAGACCCAGTACTTC.

CDR3 amino acids: CASSRVQGASGEQYF. DNA for the CDR3: TGTGCCAGCAGCCGAGTTCAGGGGGCATCGGGAGAGCAGTACTTC. The V and J genes are TRBV27 and TRBJ2-7; 8 bases line up with TRBD1. The CDR3 runs to 15 residues. V trimming: 6 bases; J trimming: 7 bases; junction bases outside the gene matches: 14. CDR1 and CDR2 from the germline V gene are MNHEY and SMNVEV (reference sequence).

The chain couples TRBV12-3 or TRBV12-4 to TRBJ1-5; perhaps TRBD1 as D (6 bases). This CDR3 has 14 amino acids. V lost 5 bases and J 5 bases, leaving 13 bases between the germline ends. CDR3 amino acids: CASSRGQLDQPQHF. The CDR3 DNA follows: TGTGCCAGCAGTCGTGGACAGCTCGATCAGCCCCAGCATTTT.

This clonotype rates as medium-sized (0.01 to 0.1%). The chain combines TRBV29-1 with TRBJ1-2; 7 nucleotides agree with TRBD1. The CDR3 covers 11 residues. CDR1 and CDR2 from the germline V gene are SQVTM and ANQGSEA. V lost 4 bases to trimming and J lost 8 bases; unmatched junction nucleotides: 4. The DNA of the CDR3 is TGCAGCGTTGGGACAGGATGGGGCTACACCTTC. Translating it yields CSVGTGWGYTF.

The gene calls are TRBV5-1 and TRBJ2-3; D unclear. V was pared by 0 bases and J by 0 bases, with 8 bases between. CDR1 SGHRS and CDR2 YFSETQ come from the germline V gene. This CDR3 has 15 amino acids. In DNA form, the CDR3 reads TGCGCCAGCAGCTTGGTGTCAGCCAGCACAGATACGCAGTATTTT. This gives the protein CASSLVSASTDTQYF.